This is a list of T cell receptor beta chains from one sample in a study of blood T cell repertoires in COVID-19. The repertoire was sequenced with immunoSEQ multiplex PCR; TCRdb's copy has only in-frame clones and lacks some. The sample lists about 120,000 clones, 90% occurring once. What was sequenced was peripheral blood. The receptors here all came from a human donor with active COVID-19. The donor label of this sample is uncertain. Both conserved end residues are part of each CDR3. D genes are given only for firm matches. Part of the rows lack a size; the others show once, few, many or a class for expanded clones.

cdr3_aa: CASSYRYRDTYEQYF
cdr3_nt: TGTGCCAGCAGTTACAGGTACAGGGATACCTACGAGCAGTACTTC
clone_size: -
d_call: -
j_call: TRBJ2-7
v_call: TRBV6-2/TRBV6-3

cdr3_aa: CASSQAVGETQYF
cdr3_nt: TGTGCCAGCAGCCAAGCGGTTGGAGAGACCCAGTACTTC
clone_size: -
d_call: -
j_call: TRBJ2-5
v_call: TRBV14

cdr3_aa: CASSQRTGRVTEAFF
cdr3_nt: TGTGCCAGCAGCCAAAGGACAGGGCGGGTCACTGAAGCTTTCTTT
clone_size: -
d_call: TRBD1
j_call: TRBJ1-1
v_call: TRBV14

cdr3_aa: CASRLGTGLNYEQYF
cdr3_nt: TGTGCCAGCAGACTGGGGACTGGCCTGAACTACGAGCAGTACTTC
clone_size: -
d_call: -
j_call: TRBJ2-7
v_call: TRBV28

cdr3_aa: CASSSRQGAATEAFF
cdr3_nt: TGTGCCAGCAGCTCTCGACAGGGGGCGGCCACTGAAGCTTTCTTT
clone_size: -
d_call: TRBD1
j_call: TRBJ1-1
v_call: TRBV11-2

cdr3_aa: CASSSQNPTNTGELFF
cdr3_nt: TGTGCCAGCAGTTCGCAGAACCCAACGAACACCGGGGAGCTGTTTTTT
clone_size: -
d_call: -
j_call: TRBJ2-2
v_call: TRBV27

cdr3_aa: CASSIDPLRGYTF
cdr3_nt: TGTGCCAGTAGTATAGATCCCTTGCGCGGCTACACCTTC
clone_size: -
d_call: -
j_call: TRBJ1-2
v_call: TRBV19

cdr3_aa: CASSPGRGHNSPLHF
cdr3_nt: TGTGCCAGCTCACCAGGCAGGGGACATAATTCACCCCTCCACTTT
clone_size: many
d_call: -
j_call: TRBJ1-6
v_call: TRBV18

cdr3_aa: CASSHRDSYGYTF
cdr3_nt: TGTGCCAGCAGTCACAGGGACAGCTATGGCTACACCTTC
clone_size: -
d_call: TRBD1
j_call: TRBJ1-2
v_call: TRBV12-3/TRBV12-4

cdr3_aa: CASSLNRESPLHF
cdr3_nt: TGCGCCAGCAGCTTAAACAGGGAATCGCCCCTCCACTTT
clone_size: once
d_call: -
j_call: TRBJ1-6
v_call: TRBV5-1

cdr3_aa: CASSLRLAGYNEQFF
cdr3_nt: TGTGCCAGCAGCTTAAGACTAGCGGGGTACAATGAGCAGTTCTTC
clone_size: -
d_call: TRBD2
j_call: TRBJ2-1
v_call: TRBV7-3

cdr3_aa: CASSVALGDYGYTF
cdr3_nt: TGTGCCAGCAGCGTAGCTTTAGGGGACTATGGCTACACCTTC
clone_size: once
d_call: -
j_call: TRBJ1-2
v_call: TRBV9

cdr3_aa: CASSLQGAYYEQYF
cdr3_nt: TGTGCCAGCAGTTTACAGGGGGCCTACTACGAGCAGTACTTC
clone_size: -
d_call: TRBD1
j_call: TRBJ2-7
v_call: TRBV28

cdr3_aa: CASSQGAGGIYNEQFF
cdr3_nt: TGTGCCAGCAGCCAAGGCGCGGGGGGGATCTACAATGAGCAGTTCTTC
clone_size: -
d_call: TRBD2
j_call: TRBJ2-1
v_call: TRBV4-2

cdr3_aa: CTSIRTSPFYNEQFF
cdr3_nt: TGCACCAGCATTAGGACATCACCTTTTTACAATGAGCAGTTCTTC
clone_size: -
d_call: -
j_call: TRBJ2-1
v_call: TRBV1

cdr3_aa: CASSIQGTGNTIYF
cdr3_nt: TGTGCCAGTAGTATTCAGGGGACGGGAAACACCATATATTTT
clone_size: -
d_call: -
j_call: TRBJ1-3
v_call: TRBV19

cdr3_aa: CASSYRRGSYEQYF
cdr3_nt: TGTGCCAGCAGTTACCGCAGGGGCTCCTACGAGCAGTACTTC
clone_size: -
d_call: -
j_call: TRBJ2-7
v_call: TRBV7-2

cdr3_aa: CASSLALAGTDTQYF
cdr3_nt: TGTGCCAGCAGCTTAGCTCTAGCGGGCACAGATACGCAGTATTTT
clone_size: -
d_call: TRBD2
j_call: TRBJ2-3
v_call: TRBV7-9

cdr3_aa: CASSLADRRSVGNTIYF
cdr3_nt: TGTGCCAGCAGCTTAGCGGACAGACGCTCTGTCGGAAACACCATATATTTT
clone_size: -
d_call: -
j_call: TRBJ1-3
v_call: TRBV7-6

cdr3_aa: CASSPRTGWTEAFF
cdr3_nt: TGTGCCAGCAGCCCCCGGACAGGGTGGACTGAAGCTTTCTTT
clone_size: -
d_call: TRBD1
j_call: TRBJ1-1
v_call: TRBV6-5

cdr3_aa: CASSQEGTGIGIYF
cdr3_nt: TGCGCCAGCAGCCAAGAAGGGACAGGGATAGGCATATATTTT
clone_size: once
d_call: TRBD1
j_call: TRBJ1-3
v_call: TRBV4-3

cdr3_aa: CASSLASGTGNYGYTF
cdr3_nt: TGCGCCAGCAGCTTGGCGTCAGGGACAGGGAACTATGGCTACACCTTC
clone_size: -
d_call: TRBD1
j_call: TRBJ1-2
v_call: TRBV5-1

cdr3_aa: CASSSAGGSGYTF
cdr3_nt: TGTGCCAGCAGCTCGGCGGGGGGAAGTGGCTACACCTTC
clone_size: once
d_call: -
j_call: TRBJ1-2
v_call: TRBV13

cdr3_aa: CASSIYGGRTEAFF
cdr3_nt: TGTGCCAGTAGTATATATGGGGGGAGGACTGAAGCTTTCTTT
clone_size: -
d_call: -
j_call: TRBJ1-1
v_call: TRBV19

cdr3_aa: CASSLPQRPYNEQFF
cdr3_nt: TGTGCCAGCAGCCTCCCCCAGCGGCCATACAATGAGCAGTTCTTC
clone_size: -
d_call: -
j_call: TRBJ2-1
v_call: TRBV11-3

cdr3_aa: CASSLSPTLANTGELFF
cdr3_nt: TGTGCCAGCAGCTTAAGCCCGACTCTCGCGAACACCGGGGAGCTGTTTTTT
clone_size: -
d_call: -
j_call: TRBJ2-2
v_call: TRBV7-2

cdr3_aa: CASSPKGAQSGYTF
cdr3_nt: TGTGCCAGCTCACCGAAGGGGGCGCAGAGTGGCTACACCTTC
clone_size: -
d_call: TRBD1
j_call: TRBJ1-2
v_call: TRBV18

cdr3_aa: CASSQTGYRETQYF
cdr3_nt: TGCGCCAGCAGCCAGACAGGGTATCGGGAGACCCAGTACTTC
clone_size: -
d_call: TRBD1
j_call: TRBJ2-5
v_call: TRBV4-1

cdr3_aa: CASSLIRDMNTEAFF
cdr3_nt: TGTGCCAGCAGCTTAATCAGGGATATGAACACTGAAGCTTTCTTT
clone_size: -
d_call: -
j_call: TRBJ1-1
v_call: TRBV5-6

cdr3_aa: CASSTVTGGYGYTF
cdr3_nt: TGTGCCAGCAGCACCGTGACAGGGGGCTATGGCTACACCTTC
clone_size: -
d_call: TRBD1
j_call: TRBJ1-2
v_call: TRBV9

cdr3_aa: CASSVDPTGGLEEKLFF
cdr3_nt: TGTGCCAGCAGCGTAGATCCCACCGGGGGGCTAGAAGAAAAACTGTTTTTT
clone_size: -
d_call: -
j_call: TRBJ1-4
v_call: TRBV9

cdr3_aa: CASSSGTASYEQYF
cdr3_nt: TGTGCCAGTTCATCAGGGACAGCTTCCTACGAGCAGTACTTC
clone_size: once
d_call: TRBD1
j_call: TRBJ2-7
v_call: TRBV19

cdr3_aa: CASSLTFSGDYGYTF
cdr3_nt: TGTGCCAGCAGCTTAACATTCTCGGGGGACTATGGCTACACCTTC
clone_size: -
d_call: -
j_call: TRBJ1-2
v_call: TRBV7-9

cdr3_aa: CASSIRTGSYNEQFF
cdr3_nt: TGTGCCAGTAGTATTAGGACAGGGTCGTACAATGAGCAGTTCTTC
clone_size: -
d_call: TRBD1
j_call: TRBJ2-1
v_call: TRBV19

cdr3_aa: CAWSVPEAPGVQPQHF
cdr3_nt: TGTGCCTGGAGTGTACCGGAAGCCCCAGGGGTTCAGCCCCAGCATTTT
clone_size: -
d_call: -
j_call: TRBJ1-5
v_call: TRBV30

cdr3_aa: CASRTGGLGYGYTF
cdr3_nt: TGTGCCAGCCGGACAGGGGGCTTAGGCTATGGCTACACCTTC
clone_size: -
d_call: TRBD1
j_call: TRBJ1-2
v_call: TRBV6-5

cdr3_aa: CASSLASGENTGELFF
cdr3_nt: TGTGCCAGCAGCTTAGCGAGTGGAGAGAACACCGGGGAGCTGTTTTTT
clone_size: -
d_call: -
j_call: TRBJ2-2
v_call: TRBV7-2

cdr3_aa: CASTPRQGGNEKLFF
cdr3_nt: TGTGCCAGCACCCCAAGGCAGGGCGGTAATGAAAAACTGTTTTTT
clone_size: -
d_call: -
j_call: TRBJ1-4
v_call: TRBV5-4

cdr3_aa: CASSSNREKLFF
cdr3_nt: TGCGCCAGCAGCTCTAACAGGGAAAAACTGTTTTTT
clone_size: -
d_call: -
j_call: TRBJ1-4
v_call: TRBV5-1

cdr3_aa: CAISDLRGSDTQYF
cdr3_nt: TGTGCCATCAGTGACTTGCGGGGGTCAGATACGCAGTATTTT
clone_size: -
d_call: TRBD2
j_call: TRBJ2-3
v_call: TRBV10-3

cdr3_aa: CASSLVGADQETQYF
cdr3_nt: TGCGCCAGCAGCTTGGTGGGCGCTGACCAAGAGACCCAGTACTTC
clone_size: -
d_call: -
j_call: TRBJ2-5
v_call: TRBV5-1